Shown below are 12 T cell receptor beta chains from a single sample sequenced in a study of CD8 T cells in ankylosing spondylitis. Study-level points and caveats: Ankylosing spondylitis blood appeared to be characterized by a TCR beta motif of roughly eight highly homologous variants.

Their antigens are not known. TCRdb called the 5' RACE reads again in MiXCR, with one record for every CDR3 protein. Altogether roughly 470,000 distinct CDR3 sequences are present, roughly a quarter being singletons, with the ten largest covering 0.75% to 0.9%. The sequencing sample was made of blood, either unsorted or a sorted T cell fraction (not recorded which). These receptors originate from a male donor with ankylosing spondylitis.

As for this clonotype: A much larger clone differs by one base, so this may be a read error. The rearrangement uses TRBV12-3 or TRBV12-4 and TRBJ1-5; D might be TRBD1 (6 bases). The CDR3 is 12 residues long. CDR3 loop: CTSSDRNQPQHF. CDR3 bases: TGTACCAGTTCCGACAGGAATCAGCCCCAGCATTTT.

In this sample, this clonotype turned up many times. V is TRBV6-1 and J is TRBJ2-2; D may be TRBD2 (6 bases). Deletions cut 4 bases from V and 4 bases from J, with 16 bases between. Germline V CDR1 and CDR2: MNHNS, SASEGT. This CDR3 is built from 16 residues. The CDR3 loop is CASSGSLGRSTGELFF. CDR3 coding DNA: TGTGCCAGCAGTGGGTCCTTGGGGAGGAGCACCGGGGAGCTGTTTTTT.

J is TRBJ1-2 and V is TRBV10-3, with D uncertain. The length of the CDR3 is 14 residues. CDR1 ENHRY and CDR2 SYGVKD come from the germline V gene. V gave up 3 bases and J gave up 4 bases, with 12 bases separating them. The CDR3 DNA sequence: TGTGCCATCAGTGAACAGATAACTCCCTATGGCTACACCTTC. Protein product: CAISEQITPYGYTF.

The V and J genes are TRBV15 and TRBJ2-1; TRBD1 matches at 8 bases. Per the germline V gene, CDR1 is LNHNV and CDR2 is YYDKDF (reference sequence). V lost 0 bases to trimming and J lost 0 bases; unmatched junction nucleotides: 1. The CDR3 has 16 amino acids. The CDR3 DNA sequence: TGTGCCACCAGCAGAGACAGGGGGCGCTCCTACAATGAGCAGTTCTTC. Its translation: CATSRDRGRSYNEQFF.

This clonotype was seen a handful of times. The V and J genes are TRBV20-1 and TRBJ2-5; TRBD1 aligns across 7 bases. In germline, CDR1 is DFQATT, CDR2 SNEGSKA (reference sequence). This CDR3 region has 13 residues. The ends lost 3 bases at V and 5 bases at J; junction bases unmatched: 6. CDR3: CSARIQGLETQYF. CDR3 nucleotide sequence: TGCAGTGCTAGGATACAGGGGTTGGAGACCCAGTACTTC.

This chain links TRBV12-3 or TRBV12-4 with TRBJ2-1; 9 bases are shared with TRBD1. CDR3 length equals 14 residues. Germline trimming cut 6 bases from V and 7 bases from J; bases unmatched to any gene: 7. CDR3 protein: CASRPGTGKNEQFF. The CDR3 DNA follows: TGTGCCAGCAGACCCGGGACAGGGAAAAATGAGCAGTTCTTC.

This clonotype has a handful of counts. The V call is TRBV4-2, the J call TRBJ1-1; no definite D call. The V gene's germline CDR1 is LGHNA and CDR2 YNFKEQ. The length of the CDR3 is 12 residues. V lost 2 bases to trimming and J lost 6 bases, with 7 bases between them. CDR3 residues: CASSQIGSEAFF. The DNA of the CDR3 is TGTGCCAGCAGCCAAATTGGATCTGAAGCTTTCTTT.

The chain carries TRBV2 and TRBJ2-5; 9 bases match TRBD2. V gave up 8 bases and J gave up 6 bases; unmatched junction bases: 10. Germline V lookup: CDR1 SNHLY, CDR2 FYNNEI. There are 14 residues in the CDR3. This chain's CDR3 is CASHYSGSIQTQYF. The CDR3 nucleotides read TGTGCCAGCCACTATAGCGGGAGCATCCAGACCCAGTACTTC. Full variable domain (rest looked up from reference TRBV2 and TRBJ2-5): EPEVTQTPSHQVTQMGQEVILRCVPISNHLYFYWYRQILGQKVEFLVSFYNNEISEKSEIFDDQFSVERPDGSNFTLKIRSTKLEDSAMYFCASHYSGSIQTQYFGPGTRLLVL.

Only a few counts were recorded for this clonotype. The chain links TRBV11-2 to TRBJ2-2; 11 bases are shared with TRBD2. Germline-derived CDR1 and CDR2 are SGHAT and FQNNGV. The CDR3 has 17 amino acids. The J segment lost 7 bases and the V segment lost 0 bases, leaving 7 bases of the junction unmatched. For the CDR3, the DNA is TGTGCCAGCAGCTTAGAGTCCCTAGCGGGAGGTATCGGGGAGCTGTTTTTT. It yields the protein CASSLESLAGGIGELFF.

The V gene is TRBV18, the J gene TRBJ2-3; maybe TRBD2 (5 bases). V was pared by 3 bases and J by 5 bases, with 6 bases between. This CDR3 has 12 amino acids. From germline, CDR1 is KGHSH and CDR2 LQKENI. Here the CDR3 DNA reads TGTGCCAGCTCACCTAGCGAAGATACGCAGTATTTT. Translating it yields CASSPSEDTQYF.

V is TRBV7-2 and J is TRBJ2-1, with no clear D. V was clipped by 1 base and J by 12 bases, with 10 bases between them. Germline values: CDR1 SGHTA, CDR2 FQGNSA. The CDR3 extends over 12 amino acids. The CDR3 DNA sequence: TGTGCCAGCAGCTTAGGGGCTATAGGGCAGTTCTTC. As protein: CASSLGAIGQFF.

The DNA for the CDR3 is TGTGCCAGCAGTTTAGTCCAACCGCCCTGGCAGGGGGCTGAACTGTTTTTT. It is translated as CASSLVQPPWQGAELFF. The chain has TRBV12-3 or TRBV12-4 and TRBJ1-4; 8 nucleotides align to TRBD1. The J segment lost 12 bases and the V segment lost 1 base, leaving 16 bases of the junction unmatched. This CDR3 is 17 amino acids long.